Described below is a single T cell receptor beta chain sequence and its context. Random hexamers primed reverse transcription of about 0.45 to 1 ug RNA. Across 54 Vbeta and 13 Jbeta, immunoSEQ multiplex PCR amplified TCR beta CDR3. TCRdb redid the calling of the immunoSEQ multiplex PCR reads with MiXCR, one entry per CDR3 protein. The sample carries 140,000 or so distinct CDR3 sequences, 90% to 96% recorded once. These data come from a study of CD8 T cells in Susac syndrome. Background on the study: When blood was collected, patients with Susac syndrome were therapy-naive, were taking corticosteroids, or were receiving intravenous immunoglobulin alone.

CDR3 length: 14 residues. Per the germline V gene, CDR1 is SGDLS and CDR2 is YYNGEE. V gave up 0 bases and J gave up 2 bases; unmatched junction bases: 0. The authors sequenced TCR beta from blood CD8+ and CD4+ T cells. FACS enriched CD8+ TEMRA cells, while bulk CD8+ and CD4+ were negatively isolated. The receptor was isolated from a human donor with Susac syndrome. The V call is TRBV9, the J call TRBJ2-7; 9 positions agree with TRBD1. The sequenced sample was CD4+ T cells from PBMCs. CDR3 in amino acids: CASSVGQGAYEQYF. The CDR3 bases are TGTGCCAGCAGCGTAGGACAGGGGGCCTACGAGCAGTACTTC.